This paragraph covers one T cell receptor beta chain sequence. Between the trimmed V and J ends, which lost 3 bases and 10 bases, there was a span of 18 bases. The CDR3 has 15 residues. Per germline, CDR1 KGHSH and CDR2 LQKENI. The data originate from a study of shared clonotypes between healthy human individuals. Clones were read by immunoSEQ multiplex PCR, and TCRdb kept only the in-frame ones, dropping some. This sample carries approximately 2,000,000 clones, about 90% of them seen once, and the ten largest clones take around 0.4%. This clonotype originated in a man younger than 35 in good health. Some clones in this sample may be carry-over from other donors' samples. J is TRBJ1-4 and V is TRBV18; perhaps TRBD1 as D (5 bases). Sequenced sample: naive CD4+ T cells from PBMCs. The subset was: CD45RA+ positively selected. This CDR3 is CASSPGAAGSVKLFF. DNA of the CDR3: TGTGCCAGCTCACCGGGAGCAGCAGGGTCGGTAAAACTGTTTTTT.